This record concerns one TCR beta chain sequence. This record comes from a study of blood T cells in healthy people across ages. The CDR3 is 17 amino acids. Germline V gives CDR1 SGHRS, CDR2 YFSETQ. V was pared by 0 bases and J by 0 bases, with 10 bases between. Healthy Caucasians from Russia aged about 6 to 100 served as donors. Donors gave about 9.3 milliliters of peripheral blood apiece. Whenever a sample was processed, at least 6.5 million PBMCs were isolated. The second PCR ran roughly 7 to 12 cycles with a sample-barcoded 5' primer and J-beta primers. Each cDNA molecule, via a template-switch adaptor with 12 random nucleotides, was tagged. TCRdb reanalysed the 5' RACE reads using MiXCR and keeps one entry per CDR3 protein. Here the sample spans around 1,800,000 distinct CDR3 sequences, about two fifths being singletons.

Material for sequencing was blood. The clonotype was recovered from a human donor in good health. The chain joins TRBV5-1 to TRBJ2-6; the D is unclear. CDR3 coding DNA: TGCGCCAGCAGCTTGGGCACCTCTATCTCTGGGGCCAACGTCCTGACTTTC. Protein: CASSLGTSISGANVLTF.